This record looks at one TCR beta chain sequence and its context. Its target is unknown. PCR replicates performed on unsorted PBMC used about 300 ng DNA, 25,000 to 35,000 T cell genomes. Sequencing was performed with immunoSEQ multiplex PCR; in TCRdb, only in-frame clones are kept and a portion is missing. Found here are 90,000 to 100,000 clones, about 45% of them singletons; the top ten hold roughly 16%. The data were obtained in a study of shared clonotypes between healthy human individuals. Study-wide background: Participating donors consisted of two women and a few men aged 18 to 49. Study-wide results and caveats: Donor scarcity curtailed the genetic and exposure-history diversity represented herein.

The CDR3 runs 16 residues. V gave up 0 bases and J gave up 2 bases, with 14 bases separating them. The germline V gene encodes CDR1 LGHNA and CDR2 YSLEER. Each of the donors was a healthy adult who was HIV-negative and had not had a recent acute infection or vaccination. The rearrangement joins TRBV4-3 to TRBJ2-7; weak D call: TRBD1 (5 bases). This receptor was obtained from a middle-aged woman in good health. Some clones in this sample may be carry-over from other donors' samples. The sequenced sample was PBMCs. CDR3 residues: CASSQEAQGFPYEQYF. As DNA, the CDR3 is TGCGCCAGCAGCCAAGAAGCCCAGGGCTTCCCCTACGAGCAGTACTTC.